Listed below are T cell receptor beta chains from one sample, sequenced in a study of response to subunit inactivated influenza vaccine. Via MiXCR, TCRdb re-called the RT-PCR reads, giving one row per CDR3 protein. The sample has roughly 710,000 distinct CDR3 sequences, 14% seen once. Sample: PBMCs from blood, taken less than 15 days before vaccination. The source of these receptors is a man aged 50 to 59 who received an inactivated influenza vaccine. Each CDR3 is given with its conserved first and last residue. Fields, in order: D gene, clone size, V gene, J gene, CDR3 protein, CDR3 DNA. A D gene is named only where the DNA matches it firmly. Clone size is given for some rows only: seen once, a few or many times, or a class if the clone is expanded.

d_call: -; clone_size: many; v_call: TRBV20-1; j_call: TRBJ2-7; cdr3_aa: CSARSSNSGSYEQYF; cdr3_nt: TGCAGTGCTAGATCGTCGAATAGCGGTTCCTACGAGCAGTACTTC
d_call: TRBD1; clone_size: -; v_call: TRBV6-2/TRBV6-3; j_call: TRBJ2-1; cdr3_aa: CASRRTGGRSNEQFF; cdr3_nt: TGTGCCAGCAGACGGACAGGGGGGAGGTCGAATGAGCAGTTCTTC
d_call: TRBD2; clone_size: few; v_call: TRBV20-1; j_call: TRBJ2-1; cdr3_aa: CSARYSGRGSYNEQFF; cdr3_nt: TGCAGTGCTAGATATAGCGGGAGGGGATCTTACAATGAGCAGTTCTTC
d_call: -; clone_size: few; v_call: TRBV12-3/TRBV12-4; j_call: TRBJ1-4; cdr3_aa: CASSHSHVGTGGKLFF; cdr3_nt: TGTGCCAGCAGCCACAGCCACGTTGGAACGGGAGGAAAACTGTTTTTT
d_call: -; clone_size: -; v_call: TRBV30; j_call: TRBJ2-3; cdr3_aa: CAWRASSTDTQYF; cdr3_nt: TGTGCCTGGAGGGCCAGCAGCACAGATACGCAGTATTTT
d_call: TRBD1; clone_size: few; v_call: TRBV2; j_call: TRBJ2-1; cdr3_aa: CASSLGTGGGRGQTEQFF; cdr3_nt: TGTGCCAGCAGCCTCGGGACAGGGGGCGGGAGGGGGCAGACTGAGCAGTTCTTC
d_call: -; clone_size: few; v_call: TRBV20-1; j_call: TRBJ2-1; cdr3_aa: CSARDIFIYNEQFF; cdr3_nt: TGCAGTGCTAGAGATATATTTATTTACAATGAGCAGTTCTTC
d_call: TRBD1; clone_size: few; v_call: TRBV10-2; j_call: TRBJ2-1; cdr3_aa: CATLQGANEQFF; cdr3_nt: TGCGCCACCCTACAGGGGGCTAATGAGCAGTTCTTC
d_call: -; clone_size: -; v_call: TRBV12-3/TRBV12-4; j_call: TRBJ2-7; cdr3_aa: CASSPFDRSYEQYF; cdr3_nt: TGTGCCAGCAGCCCCTTCGACAGGAGCTACGAGCAGTACTTC
d_call: -; clone_size: few; v_call: TRBV3-1; j_call: TRBJ2-7; cdr3_aa: CASSQGRGGATYEQYF; cdr3_nt: TGTGCCAGCAGCCAAGGGCGTGGCGGTGCCACCTACGAGCAGTACTTC
d_call: -; clone_size: few; v_call: TRBV28; j_call: TRBJ1-3; cdr3_aa: CASILFGTSGNTIYF; cdr3_nt: TGTGCCAGCATTTTATTTGGGACATCCGGAAACACCATATATTTT
d_call: TRBD2; clone_size: -; v_call: TRBV20-1; j_call: TRBJ2-5; cdr3_aa: CSAGGGVFEETQYF; cdr3_nt: TGCAGTGCTGGCGGGGGGGTATTTGAAGAGACCCAGTACTTC
d_call: TRBD1; clone_size: few; v_call: TRBV7-8; j_call: TRBJ2-7; cdr3_aa: CASSSRDRVAEQYF; cdr3_nt: TGTGCCAGCAGCTCTAGAGACAGGGTAGCCGAGCAGTACTTC
d_call: -; clone_size: few; v_call: TRBV6-6; j_call: TRBJ2-3; cdr3_aa: CASRTEGRGTQYF; cdr3_nt: TGTGCCAGCCGAACAGAGGGGCGAGGTACGCAGTATTTT
d_call: -; clone_size: few; v_call: TRBV11-2; j_call: TRBJ2-3; cdr3_aa: CASNLGGGPYDTQYF; cdr3_nt: TGTGCCAGCAACTTAGGGGGGGGGCCATATGATACGCAGTATTTT
d_call: TRBD1; clone_size: many; v_call: TRBV20-1; j_call: TRBJ1-5; cdr3_aa: CSARGQGGQPQHF; cdr3_nt: TGCAGTGCTAGAGGACAGGGAGGCCAGCCCCAGCATTTT
d_call: -; clone_size: many; v_call: TRBV4-3; j_call: TRBJ2-3; cdr3_aa: CASSQDPGVSSDTQYF; cdr3_nt: TGCGCCAGCAGCCAAGACCCGGGAGTGTCTTCAGATACGCAGTATTTT
d_call: TRBD2; clone_size: -; v_call: TRBV7-9; j_call: TRBJ2-5; cdr3_aa: CASSAGTSGKYQETQYF; cdr3_nt: TGTGCCAGCAGTGCTGGGACTAGCGGGAAGTACCAAGAGACCCAGTACTTC
d_call: -; clone_size: -; v_call: TRBV29-1; j_call: TRBJ2-4; cdr3_aa: CSVGAGTIAKNIQYF; cdr3_nt: TGCAGCGTTGGGGCCGGTACGATAGCCAAAAACATTCAGTACTTC
d_call: -; clone_size: few; v_call: TRBV6-2/TRBV6-3; j_call: TRBJ2-1; cdr3_aa: CASRPQLGNEQFF; cdr3_nt: TGTGCCAGCAGACCCCAACTGGGGAATGAGCAGTTCTTC
d_call: -; clone_size: -; v_call: TRBV5-1; j_call: TRBJ2-1; cdr3_aa: CASSLSMGGVQFF; cdr3_nt: TGCGCCAGCAGCTTATCAATGGGAGGCGTGCAGTTCTTC
d_call: TRBD2; clone_size: few; v_call: TRBV20-1; j_call: TRBJ2-3; cdr3_aa: CSSRLPGLARTDTQYF; cdr3_nt: TGCAGTAGCAGACTTCCGGGACTAGCACGGACAGATACGCAGTATTTT
d_call: -; clone_size: -; v_call: TRBV20-1; j_call: TRBJ2-3; cdr3_aa: CSAREMTGSDTQYF; cdr3_nt: TGCAGTGCTAGAGAGATGACGGGTTCAGATACGCAGTATTTT
d_call: TRBD2; clone_size: few; v_call: TRBV4-2; j_call: TRBJ2-3; cdr3_aa: CASSQDRGSGDTDTQYF; cdr3_nt: TGTGCCAGCAGCCAAGATCGGGGTAGCGGGGACACAGATACGCAGTATTTT
d_call: -; clone_size: few; v_call: TRBV4-1; j_call: TRBJ2-2; cdr3_aa: CASSLDPLPGELFF; cdr3_nt: TGCGCCAGCAGCCTGGACCCGTTACCCGGGGAGCTGTTTTTT
d_call: TRBD2; clone_size: -; v_call: TRBV20-1; j_call: TRBJ2-7; cdr3_aa: CSAPPGGTSGSKGEQYF; cdr3_nt: TGCAGTGCCCCTCCGGGTGGGACTAGCGGGAGTAAGGGCGAGCAGTACTTC
d_call: TRBD1; clone_size: few; v_call: TRBV6-2/TRBV6-3; j_call: TRBJ2-3; cdr3_aa: CASSHRGVLTDTQYF; cdr3_nt: TGTGCCAGCAGTCACAGGGGGGTCCTCACAGATACGCAGTATTTT
d_call: TRBD2; clone_size: -; v_call: TRBV3-1; j_call: TRBJ2-7; cdr3_aa: CASSQERLAVGYEQYF; cdr3_nt: TGTGCCAGCAGCCAAGAGAGGCTAGCGGTGGGATACGAGCAGTACTTC
d_call: TRBD2; clone_size: -; v_call: TRBV15; j_call: TRBJ2-3; cdr3_aa: CATTASGKPDTQYF; cdr3_nt: TGTGCCACCACAGCTAGCGGGAAGCCAGATACGCAGTATTTT
d_call: -; clone_size: many; v_call: TRBV7-9; j_call: TRBJ1-5; cdr3_aa: CASSQDGYQPQHF; cdr3_nt: TGTGCCAGCAGCCAAGACGGATATCAGCCCCAGCATTTT
d_call: TRBD2; clone_size: -; v_call: TRBV5-1; j_call: TRBJ2-7; cdr3_aa: CASSSNPGLAAYEQYF; cdr3_nt: TGCGCCAGCAGCTCGAATCCGGGACTAGCGGCCTACGAGCAGTACTTC
d_call: TRBD2; clone_size: few; v_call: TRBV11-2; j_call: TRBJ2-3; cdr3_aa: CASSQGTSGSGSTDTQYF; cdr3_nt: TGTGCCAGCAGCCAGGGGACTAGCGGGAGCGGTAGCACAGATACGCAGTATTTT
d_call: -; clone_size: few; v_call: TRBV5-1; j_call: TRBJ2-5; cdr3_aa: CASSEGISAHQETQYF; cdr3_nt: TGCGCCAGCAGCGAAGGCATATCGGCTCACCAAGAGACCCAGTACTTC
d_call: -; clone_size: few; v_call: TRBV9; j_call: TRBJ2-1; cdr3_aa: CASSVEAGHNEQFF; cdr3_nt: TGTGCCAGCAGCGTAGAGGCAGGGCACAATGAGCAGTTCTTC
d_call: -; clone_size: -; v_call: TRBV4-3; j_call: TRBJ1-5; cdr3_aa: CASSQTGRLNQPQHF; cdr3_nt: TGCGCCAGCAGTCAAACGGGACGTCTAAATCAGCCCCAGCATTTT
d_call: -; clone_size: few; v_call: TRBV5-1; j_call: TRBJ2-1; cdr3_aa: CASSLEANYNEQFF; cdr3_nt: TGCGCCAGCAGCTTGGAGGCAAACTACAATGAGCAGTTCTTC
d_call: -; clone_size: -; v_call: TRBV6-2/TRBV6-3; j_call: TRBJ2-3; cdr3_aa: CASAQQRDTQYF; cdr3_nt: TGTGCCAGCGCCCAACAAAGAGATACGCAGTATTTT
d_call: -; clone_size: few; v_call: TRBV4-1; j_call: TRBJ2-3; cdr3_aa: CASSTTADTQYF; cdr3_nt: TGCGCCAGCAGCACGACTGCGGATACGCAGTATTTT
d_call: -; clone_size: few; v_call: TRBV7-9; j_call: TRBJ2-7; cdr3_aa: CASSLLGTNPYEQYF; cdr3_nt: TGTGCCAGCAGCTTACTTGGGACAAATCCCTACGAGCAGTACTTC
d_call: TRBD1; clone_size: once; v_call: TRBV6-5; j_call: TRBJ1-2; cdr3_aa: CASSYSPGQGTNYGYTF; cdr3_nt: TGTGCCAGCAGTTACTCTCCGGGACAGGGGACTAACTATGGCTACACCTTC
d_call: TRBD2; clone_size: few; v_call: TRBV10-3; j_call: TRBJ2-2; cdr3_aa: CAIRGLAGVSGELFF; cdr3_nt: TGTGCCATCAGGGGACTAGCGGGAGTTTCCGGGGAGCTGTTTTTT
d_call: -; clone_size: -; v_call: TRBV12-3/TRBV12-4; j_call: TRBJ2-4; cdr3_aa: CASSFLDTNIQYF; cdr3_nt: TGTGCCAGCAGTTTCCTTGACACGAACATTCAGTACTTC
d_call: -; clone_size: -; v_call: TRBV6-2/TRBV6-3; j_call: TRBJ2-3; cdr3_aa: CASSFDARDRKTTDTQYF; cdr3_nt: TGTGCCAGCAGCTTCGATGCCCGAGACCGTAAGACCACAGATACGCAGTATTTT
d_call: TRBD1; clone_size: -; v_call: TRBV7-2; j_call: TRBJ2-7; cdr3_aa: CASRNTRTGGYEQYF; cdr3_nt: TGTGCCAGCAGGAACACCCGGACAGGGGGGTACGAGCAGTACTTC
d_call: -; clone_size: -; v_call: TRBV20-1; j_call: TRBJ2-1; cdr3_aa: CSAREGTGVNEQFF; cdr3_nt: TGCAGTGCTAGAGAAGGGACCGGGGTCAATGAGCAGTTCTTC
d_call: TRBD1; clone_size: -; v_call: TRBV6-4; j_call: TRBJ2-3; cdr3_aa: CASSDGTGPTDTQYF; cdr3_nt: TGTGCCAGCAGTGACGGGACAGGGCCCACAGATACGCAGTATTTT
d_call: -; clone_size: few; v_call: TRBV9; j_call: TRBJ2-3; cdr3_aa: CASSERTEGDTQYF; cdr3_nt: TGTGCCAGCAGCGAGCGAACGGAGGGGGATACGCAGTATTTT
d_call: TRBD2; clone_size: -; v_call: TRBV5-1; j_call: TRBJ2-3; cdr3_aa: CATSSGTSRTDTQYF; cdr3_nt: TGCGCCACCTCTTCCGGGACTAGCCGCACAGATACGCAGTATTTT
d_call: -; clone_size: -; v_call: TRBV20-1; j_call: TRBJ1-5; cdr3_aa: CSAAAVSGVYSQPQHF; cdr3_nt: TGCAGTGCTGCGGCGGTCTCAGGGGTTTATAGTCAGCCCCAGCATTTT
d_call: -; clone_size: many; v_call: TRBV6-2/TRBV6-3; j_call: TRBJ1-5; cdr3_aa: CASLQSSNQPQHF; cdr3_nt: TGTGCCAGTCTACAGAGCAGCAATCAGCCCCAGCATTTT
d_call: TRBD1; clone_size: few; v_call: TRBV25-1; j_call: TRBJ2-7; cdr3_aa: CASSPGSGQVDEQYF; cdr3_nt: TGTGCCAGCAGTCCCGGGTCGGGACAGGTCGACGAGCAGTACTTC
d_call: -; clone_size: many; v_call: TRBV5-1; j_call: TRBJ2-7; cdr3_aa: CASSLGEAYEQYF; cdr3_nt: TGCGCCAGCAGCTTGGGGGAAGCCTACGAGCAGTACTTC
d_call: TRBD1; clone_size: few; v_call: TRBV4-1; j_call: TRBJ1-6; cdr3_aa: CASSQGGVRGPGNSPLHF; cdr3_nt: TGCGCCAGCAGCCAAGGCGGCGTCAGGGGGCCCGGTAATTCACCCCTCCACTTT
d_call: -; clone_size: -; v_call: TRBV12-3/TRBV12-4; j_call: TRBJ1-2; cdr3_aa: CATMSEAGYGYTF; cdr3_nt: TGTGCCACCATGAGCGAGGCAGGCTATGGCTACACCTTC
d_call: -; clone_size: -; v_call: TRBV6-2/TRBV6-3; j_call: TRBJ2-1; cdr3_aa: CASTPFAGGTLTENHEQFF; cdr3_nt: TGTGCCAGCACCCCATTCGCAGGGGGGACACTGACTGAAAATCATGAGCAGTTCTTC